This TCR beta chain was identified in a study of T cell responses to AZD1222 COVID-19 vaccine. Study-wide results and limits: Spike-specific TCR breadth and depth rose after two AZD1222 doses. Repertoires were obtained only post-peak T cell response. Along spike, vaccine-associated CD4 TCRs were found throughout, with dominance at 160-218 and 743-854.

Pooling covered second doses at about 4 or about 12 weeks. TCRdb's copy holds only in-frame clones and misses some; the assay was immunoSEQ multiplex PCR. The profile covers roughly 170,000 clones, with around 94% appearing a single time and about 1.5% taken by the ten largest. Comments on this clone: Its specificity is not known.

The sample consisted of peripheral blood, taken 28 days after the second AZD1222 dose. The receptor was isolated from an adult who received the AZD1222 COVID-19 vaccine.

DNA for the CDR3: TGTGCCAGCAGTCCCATGACAGGTTCGAACACTGAAGCTTTCTTT. Translated: CASSPMTGSNTEAFF. This chain uses TRBV28 with TRBJ1-1; D possibly corresponds to TRBD1 (6 bases). Between the trimmed V and J ends, which lost 5 bases and 1 base, there was a span of 14 bases. Germline CDR1 reads MDHEN; CDR2 reads SYDVKM. The CDR3 loop spans 15 amino acids.